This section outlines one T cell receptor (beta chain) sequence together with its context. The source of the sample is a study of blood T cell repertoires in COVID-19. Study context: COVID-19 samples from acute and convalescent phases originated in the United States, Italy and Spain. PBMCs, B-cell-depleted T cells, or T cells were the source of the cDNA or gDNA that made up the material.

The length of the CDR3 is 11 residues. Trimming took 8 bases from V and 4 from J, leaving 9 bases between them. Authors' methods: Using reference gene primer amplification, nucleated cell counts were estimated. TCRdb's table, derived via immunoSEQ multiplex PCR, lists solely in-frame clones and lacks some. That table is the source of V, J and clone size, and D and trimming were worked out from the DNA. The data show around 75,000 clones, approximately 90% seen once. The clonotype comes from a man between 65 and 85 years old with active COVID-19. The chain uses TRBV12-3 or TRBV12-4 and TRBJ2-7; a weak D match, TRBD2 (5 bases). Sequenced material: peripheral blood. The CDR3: CASGSSYEQYF. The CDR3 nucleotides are TGTGCCAGCGGGAGTTCGTACGAGCAGTACTTC.